Many counts were recorded for the clone carrying this TCR beta chain. Antigen specificity is unknown. It was patients with CD8+CD57+ cell expansion by flow cytometry who were chosen for sequencing. The data were obtained in a study of CD8+CD57+ T cells in acquired aplastic anemia. TCR beta VDJ combinations and CDR3 sequences were profiled from genomic DNA. TCRdb reanalysed the reads using MiXCR and keeps one entry per CDR3 protein. The profile shows 150,000 to 200,000 distinct CDR3 sequences, 48% of them singletons. The V gene lost 6 bases and the J gene lost 0 bases, with 17 bases spanning the gap. This CDR3 contains 16 residues. CDR1 is SNHLY and CDR2 is FYNNEI in the germline V gene. Regarding the study as a whole: Patients and controls shared 25 to 35 CD8+ CDR3 sequences, highly expressed in patients. CD8+ Simpson's diversity did not differ significantly between patients and controls.

This rearrangement joins TRBV2 to TRBJ1-1; no firm D call. The receptor was isolated from a human donor with aplastic anemia. Material: sorted CD4+, CD8+, or CD8+CD57+ T cells (not recorded which) from PBMCs. Written as DNA, the CDR3 is TGTGCCAGCAGGTCGGACGGGAGTCCCATGAACACTGAAGCTTTCTTT. It codes for CASRSDGSPMNTEAFF.